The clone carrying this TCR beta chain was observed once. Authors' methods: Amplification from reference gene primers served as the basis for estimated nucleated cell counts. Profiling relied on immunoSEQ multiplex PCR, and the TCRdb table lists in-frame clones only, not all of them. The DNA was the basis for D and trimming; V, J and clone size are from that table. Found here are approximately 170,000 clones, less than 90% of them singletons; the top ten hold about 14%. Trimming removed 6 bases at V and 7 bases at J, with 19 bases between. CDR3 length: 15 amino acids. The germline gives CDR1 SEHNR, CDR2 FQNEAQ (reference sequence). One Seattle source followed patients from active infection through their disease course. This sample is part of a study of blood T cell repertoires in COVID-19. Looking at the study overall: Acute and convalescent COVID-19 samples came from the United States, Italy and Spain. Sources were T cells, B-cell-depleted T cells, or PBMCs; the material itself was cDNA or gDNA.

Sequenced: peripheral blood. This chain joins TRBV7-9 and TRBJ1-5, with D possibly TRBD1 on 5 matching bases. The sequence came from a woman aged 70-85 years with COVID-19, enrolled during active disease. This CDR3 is CASSRDGQAGQPQHF. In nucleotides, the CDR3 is TGTGCCAGCAGTCGGGACGGCCAAGCGGGGCAGCCCCAGCATTTT.